These T cell receptor beta chains were read from a single sample in a study of cytomegalovirus exposure and HLA in healthy donors. Only in-frame clones appear in the TCRdb table, and some are missing; sequencing was by immunoSEQ multiplex PCR. The sample records about 190,000 clones, about 69% being singletons. The sample comprised PBMCs. These receptors all come from a man between 25 and 39 years old in good health and CMV-seropositive. CDR3s include the opening cysteine and the closing phenylalanine or tryptophan. The order of the fields is D gene, J gene, V gene, clone size, CDR3 DNA, CDR3 protein. D genes are given only for firm matches. The size entry is marked missing in some rows and otherwise reads once, few, many or a size class.

D: -; J: TRBJ2-3; V: TRBV4-3; size: once; DNA: TGCGCCAGCAGCCAAGATCCCCGCGCCACAGATACGCAGTATTTT; CDR3: CASSQDPRATDTQYF
D: -; J: TRBJ2-3; V: TRBV27; size: -; DNA: TGTGCCAGCAGTTTAGGGGCCGCCGGAGATACGCAGTATTTT; CDR3: CASSLGAAGDTQYF
D: -; J: TRBJ1-3; V: TRBV6-5; size: -; DNA: TGTGCCAGCAGTTATCAGGTGCGCTCTGGAAACACCATATATTTT; CDR3: CASSYQVRSGNTIYF
D: TRBD2; J: TRBJ2-3; V: TRBV7-3; size: -; DNA: TGTGCCAGCAGCCCCCAGAGCGGGAGTTATGATACGCAGTATTTT; CDR3: CASSPQSGSYDTQYF
D: -; J: TRBJ2-4; V: TRBV11-2; size: -; DNA: TGTGCCAGCAGCTTCACCACAGGAGAACTAGCCAAAAACATTCAGTACTTC; CDR3: CASSFTTGELAKNIQYF
D: TRBD1; J: TRBJ2-7; V: TRBV9; size: -; DNA: TGTGCCAGCAGCGTAGGCTCCCCAGGGGGCAGGTACGAGCAGTACTTC; CDR3: CASSVGSPGGRYEQYF
D: -; J: TRBJ1-4; V: TRBV5-1; size: -; DNA: TGCGCCAGCAGCTCGGCAGGGGAGATTGAAAAACTGTTTTTT; CDR3: CASSSAGEIEKLFF
D: TRBD1; J: TRBJ2-1; V: TRBV7-9; size: -; DNA: TGTGCCAGCAGCTTAAGTGCGGGACAGGGAATGAATGAGCAGTTCTTC; CDR3: CASSLSAGQGMNEQFF
D: -; J: TRBJ1-5; V: TRBV15; size: -; DNA: TGTGCCACCAGCAGAGATCTTACAGGGCGTCTAGGCAATCAGCCCCAGCATTTT; CDR3: CATSRDLTGRLGNQPQHF
D: -; J: TRBJ2-7; V: TRBV30; size: few; DNA: TGTGCCTGGACACGAGGACTATCTCCCTACGAGCAGTACTTC; CDR3: CAWTRGLSPYEQYF
D: TRBD1; J: TRBJ2-1; V: TRBV5-4; size: few; DNA: TGTGCCAGCAGCCGAGGACAGGGGCTCGATGAGCAGTTCTTC; CDR3: CASSRGQGLDEQFF
D: TRBD2; J: TRBJ2-7; V: TRBV10-3; size: -; DNA: TGTGCCATCAGTGCGTCTAGCGGGAGGGCTAACGAGCAGTACTTC; CDR3: CAISASSGRANEQYF
D: -; J: TRBJ1-1; V: TRBV27; size: many; DNA: TGTGCCAGCAGTTTATGGGCGGGGAGGGGAGAAGCTTTCTTT; CDR3: CASSLWAGRGEAFF
D: -; J: TRBJ2-5; V: TRBV6-1; size: -; DNA: TGTGCCAGCATAAAGGTCCCGACAGAAGAGACCCAGTACTTC; CDR3: CASIKVPTEETQYF
D: TRBD1; J: TRBJ1-4; V: TRBV6-5; size: few; DNA: TGTGCCAGCAGACAGGGGTATGAAAAACTGTTTTTT; CDR3: CASRQGYEKLFF
D: TRBD2; J: TRBJ2-3; V: TRBV28; size: -; DNA: TGTGCCAGCACCCTTGGGGCGGGAGGCGGATCGCAGTATTTT; CDR3: CASTLGAGGGSQYF
D: -; J: TRBJ1-5; V: TRBV21-1; size: -; DNA: TGTGCCGCCCCCGGCCTTAGGACAGGGAATCAGCCCCAGCATTTT; CDR3: CAAPGLRTGNQPQHF